The text below deals with one T cell receptor beta chain. Primed by a sample-barcoded 5' primer and a J-beta primer mix, a second PCR proceeded for about 6 to 11 cycles. TCRdb independently ran MiXCR on the 5' RACE reads; one entry per CDR3 protein. The sample shows roughly 1 million distinct CDR3 sequences, less than 25% of them seen only once. Investigators took 8 to 10 milliliters of peripheral blood from every donor. This sample was taken from a study of blood T cells in healthy people across ages. The length of the CDR3 is 22 residues. V was pared by 0 bases and J by 2 bases, with 15 bases of the junction left unmatched. Germline V lookup: CDR1 SGHAT, CDR2 FQNNGV. This same sample was also part of a study on T cells of mothers and their children. That publication notes: The donor cohort consisted of three healthy Caucasian mothers and their six children.

The sample comprised blood. The rearrangement uses TRBV11-2 and TRBJ2-2; 13 bases are shared with TRBD2. The sequence was obtained from a girl aged 2-9 years in good health. CDR3 in DNA: TGTGCCAGCAGCTTAGAAGCGTGGGACAGGGGACTAGCGGGGACCAACACCGGGGAGCTGTTTTTT. It encodes CASSLEAWDRGLAGTNTGELFF.